This entry lists 19 T cell receptor beta chains sequenced from one sample in a study of T cell responses to AZD1222 COVID-19 vaccine (dated by TCRdb to about 2021). This specimen's time point label, per the study, means: baseline before first vaccination. Library preparation used the immunoSEQ multiplex PCR assay. TCRdb carries this immuneACCESS record with in-frame sequences only. Its versions omit some clonotypes, under half of them owing to an unresolved V gene in the studies checked, with the rest unexplained. The sample yields over 100,000 clones; around 90% were counted once. Over 6.5% of the sample comes from the top ten. The sample in question was peripheral blood, obtained on day 0 of AZD1222 vaccination. Receptors were obtained from an adult in good health.

The chain uses TRBV9 and TRBJ1-1, with 7 bases fitting TRBD1. This CDR3 spans 14 amino acids. With V trimmed by 4 bases and J by 1 base, 4 bases remained unmatched. CDR1 is SGDLS, CDR2 YYNGEE, per germline. CDR3 sequence reads: CASSFRGRNTEAFF. CDR3 sequence (DNA): TGTGCCAGCAGCTTTAGGGGGCGGAACACTGAAGCTTTCTTT.

V and J are TRBV5-1 and TRBJ1-2, with 7 nucleotides matching TRBD1. In germline, CDR1 is SGHRS, CDR2 YFSETQ. The trim removed 2 bases at V and 3 bases at J, leaving 1 base unmatched. This CDR3 has 13 residues. The CDR3 here is CASSFQGDYGYTF. In nucleotides, the CDR3 is TGCGCCAGCAGCTTTCAGGGGGACTATGGCTACACCTTC.

The V gene is TRBV6-6, the J gene TRBJ1-3; 9 bases agree with TRBD1. The CDR3 loop spans 15 amino acids. Trimming removed 7 bases from V and 1 base from J; junction bases left unmatched: 5. Germline loops: CDR1 MNHNY, CDR2 SVGAGI (reference sequence). The CDR3 DNA follows: TGTGCCAGCATGGGACAGGGTATATCTGGAAACACCATATATTTT. Translating it yields CASMGQGISGNTIYF.

The V and J genes are TRBV6-5 and TRBJ2-7, with 9 bases fitting TRBD1. The V gene end was trimmed by 6 bases and the J gene end by 2 bases; junction bases not matched to a gene: 5. The germline gives CDR1 MNHEY, CDR2 SVGAGI. There are 14 residues in the CDR3. The CDR3 DNA reads TGTGCCAGCAGCCCATACAGGGGGCCCTACGAGCAGTACTTC. Translated: CASSPYRGPYEQYF.

The chain links TRBV4-3 to TRBJ1-2, with D maybe TRBD1 (6 bases). V lost 0 bases, J lost 3 bases, and 11 bases lay in between. The CDR3 is made up of 15 amino acids. Germline V CDR1 and CDR2: LGHNA, YSLEER. CDR3 nucleotide sequence: TGCGCCAGCAGCCAAGATGGTCGGACAGACTATGGCTACACCTTC. It is translated as CASSQDGRTDYGYTF.

V usage is TRBV29-1 and J usage is TRBJ1-1, with D unresolved. Germline CDR1 is SQVTM and CDR2 is ANQGSEA. Trimming stripped 6 bases from V and 1 base from J, with 12 bases between. The CDR3 extends over 13 amino acids. The CDR3 DNA is TGCAGCGTCTTCATGCTTACGAACACTGAAGCTTTCTTT. Protein: CSVFMLTNTEAFF.

The V and J genes are TRBV3-1 (or the pseudogene TRBV3-2) and TRBJ1-2; D might be TRBD1 (6 bases). The V gene's germline CDR1 is LGHDT and CDR2 YNNKEL (reference sequence). Trimming shortened V by 1 base and J by 4 bases, and 10 bases separated the two germline ends. The CDR3 contains 14 residues. The DNA of the CDR3 is TGTGCCAGCAGCCAAGGCAGGGACACCTATGGCTACACCTTC. This sequence encodes CASSQGRDTYGYTF.

J is TRBJ1-6 and V is TRBV9, with D hard to call. CDR1 is SGDLS, CDR2 YYNGEE, per germline. The V and J ends lost 3 bases and 14 bases respectively, with 18 bases between them. This CDR3 has 14 residues. Written as DNA, the CDR3 is TGTGCCAGCAGCGCCGGGAGGGAGAGTCAGTCCCTCCACTTT. Amino acid sequence: CASSAGRESQSLHF.

The chain joins TRBV15 to TRBJ1-1; D is undetermined. V was pared by 1 base and J by 5 bases, with 11 bases between. Germline lookup yields CDR1 LNHNV and CDR2 YYDKDF (reference sequence). The CDR3 runs to 14 residues. The CDR3 DNA follows: TGTGCCACCAGCAGAGCGACATGGGGAACTGAAGCTTTCTTT. Its protein is CATSRATWGTEAFF.

J is TRBJ2-7 and V is TRBV5-1, with TRBD1 identical over 7 bases. V shed 4 bases and J 2 bases; nucleotides not matched to a gene: 15. CDR1 is SGHRS and CDR2 is YFSETQ in the germline V gene. The length of the CDR3 is 17 residues. The CDR3 loop reads CASSATGTDARTYEQYF. In DNA form, the CDR3 reads TGCGCCAGCAGCGCGACCGGGACAGACGCCCGAACCTACGAGCAGTACTTC.

This chain uses TRBV10-2 with TRBJ1-1; maybe TRBD1 (5 bases). Germline V gene lookup returns CDR1 WSHSY and CDR2 SAAADI. The ends were cut back, 4 bases at V and 5 bases at J, with 8 bases in the middle. The CDR3 sequence is 12 residues long. CDR3 region: CASSVGATEAFF. As DNA, the CDR3 is TGCGCCAGCAGTGTCGGGGCAACTGAAGCTTTCTTT.

This chain uses TRBV2 with TRBJ2-7, with 11 bases identical to TRBD1. From germline, CDR1 is SNHLY and CDR2 FYNNEI. The CDR3 loop spans 14 amino acids. After removal of 9 bases from V and 2 bases from J, the junction contained 6 bases not matched to a gene. CDR3 residues: CARRDRGFPYEQYF. CDR3 nucleotides: TGTGCCAGAAGGGACAGGGGGTTTCCCTACGAGCAGTACTTC.

This chain links TRBV5-1 with TRBJ2-7; D is ambiguous. The CDR3 loop spans 14 amino acids. Germline lookup yields CDR1 SGHRS and CDR2 YFSETQ. V was trimmed by 5 bases and J by 6 bases, leaving 18 bases between them. The CDR3 DNA follows: TGCGCCAGCAGTCGGACGTTGACCCCGGGCGAGCAGTACTTC. This sequence encodes CASSRTLTPGEQYF.

V gene TRBV24-1 combines with J gene TRBJ2-2, with a tentative D call TRBD1 (5 bases). The CDR3 loop spans 16 amino acids. From germline, CDR1 is KGHDR and CDR2 SFDVKD. The V gene lost 4 bases and the J gene lost 2 bases, with 13 bases spanning the gap. The CDR3 loop reads CATSELTELNTGELFF. The CDR3 DNA reads TGTGCCACCAGTGAGCTGACAGAATTAAACACCGGGGAGCTGTTTTTT.

The CDR3 DNA sequence: TGTGCCAGCAGTTTAAATACAGTGAACACTGAAGCTTTCTTT. Residues: CASSLNTVNTEAFF. This sequence joins TRBV27 and TRBJ1-1; D remains ambiguous. The germline V gene encodes CDR1 MNHEY and CDR2 SMNVEV (reference sequence). The CDR3 spans 14 residues. Trimming cost V 2 bases and J 0 bases, with 7 bases left between them.

This chain links TRBV7-6 with TRBJ1-1; 7 nucleotides agree with TRBD1. There are 13 residues in the CDR3. The J segment lost 12 bases and the V segment lost 5 bases, leaving 12 bases of the junction unmatched. CDR1 and CDR2 from the germline V gene are SGHVS and FNYEAQ. CDR3: CASSNRGRSGTFF. Here the CDR3 DNA reads TGTGCCAGCAGCAACAGGGGACGGTCTGGGACTTTCTTT.

The chain joins TRBV5-8 to TRBJ1-2; tentative D call: TRBD1 (5 bases). CDR1 and CDR2 from the germline V gene are SGHTS and YDEGEE. Trimming took off 3 bases at V and 8 bases at J, with 17 bases between the two ends. The CDR3 has 14 residues. Here the CDR3 reads CASSWAGWPLGYTF. The CDR3 coding sequence is TGTGCCAGCAGCTGGGCAGGGTGGCCCCTGGGCTACACCTTC.

The chain carries TRBV19 and TRBJ1-6, with D possibly TRBD1 on 6 matching bases. The CDR3 has 14 residues. CDR1 is LNHDA, CDR2 SQIVND, per germline (reference sequence). The germline V and J ends were trimmed by 2 bases and 9 bases, with 11 bases remaining between them. Here the CDR3 DNA reads TGTGCCAGTAGTATAAGGGGGACACGTTCACCCCTCCACTTT. Translated, it gives CASSIRGTRSPLHF.

This chain links TRBV27 with TRBJ1-2; 7 bases line up with TRBD1. The CDR3 length is 16 residues. The junction had 14 bases not matched to a gene; V was cut back by 8 bases and J by 2 bases. CDR1 is MNHEY, CDR2 SMNVEV, per germline (reference sequence). The CDR3 here is CASGSLPGGPNYGYTF. CDR3 in DNA: TGTGCCAGCGGAAGCTTACCAGGGGGGCCCAACTATGGCTACACCTTC.